The 24 T cell receptor beta chains listed next were all sequenced from one sample in a study of cytomegalovirus exposure and HLA in healthy donors. The PCR ran on 60 Vbeta and 13 Jbeta primers. Using immunoSEQ multiplex PCR, the repertoire was profiled, and TCRdb retains in-frame clones only, with some absent. The data hold 250,000 to 300,000 clones, with roughly 81% observed a single time. Source material: PBMCs. All receptors come from a woman aged 35 to 49 in good health and CMV-seropositive.

The chain uses TRBV6-8 and TRBJ2-1, with no clear D. V lost 3 bases and J lost 0, with 9 bases in between. Germline values: CDR1 MNHGY, CDR2 SAAAGT. CDR3 length equals 15 residues. DNA for the CDR3: TGTGCCAGCAGTTATCGAACGAGCTCCTACAATGAGCAGTTCTTC. This translates into CASSYRTSSYNEQFF.

V gene TRBV19 combines with J gene TRBJ2-7, with 8 bases aligning to TRBD2. With 2 bases clipped from V and 1 base from J, the junction kept 4 bases outside the gene matches. Per germline, CDR1 LNHDA and CDR2 SQIVND (reference sequence). The CDR3 length is 15 residues. The CDR3 loop reads CASSISTSGSYEQYF. DNA of the CDR3: TGTGCCAGTAGTATAAGTACTAGCGGATCCTACGAGCAGTACTTC.

The gene calls are TRBV25-1 and TRBJ2-7; no firm D call. Germline CDR1 is MGHDK and CDR2 is SYGVNS. Trimming removed 6 bases at V and 3 bases at J, with 9 bases between. The CDR3 is 12 amino acids. As DNA, the CDR3 is TGTGCCAGCAGAGCTCGAGGCTACGAGCAGTACTTC. This encodes CASRARGYEQYF.

This clone appeared once. Sequence at one end of the junction differs from germline and may be a read error. The chain recombines TRBV29-1 with TRBJ2-1; 9 nucleotides align to TRBD1. The CDR3 sequence is 13 residues long. CDR1 is SQVTM and CDR2 is ANQGSEA in the germline V gene. This CDR3 is CSLDRGRYNEQFF. The CDR3 coding sequence is TGCAGCTTGGACAGGGGAAGGTACAATGAACAGTTCTTC.

The gene calls are TRBV10-3 and TRBJ2-5, with 11 bases matching TRBD2. With V trimmed by 2 bases and J by 5 bases, 7 bases remained unmatched. This CDR3 region has 16 residues. In germline, CDR1 is ENHRY, CDR2 SYGVKD. The CDR3 region has the DNA TGTGCCATCAGTGAGGGGGTAGCGGGAGGGCAGGAGACCCAGTACTTC. It translates to CAISEGVAGGQETQYF.

This chain links TRBV28 with TRBJ1-2, with a weak D call TRBD1 (5 bases). The CDR3 has 14 residues. Germline V gene data show CDR1 as MDHEN and CDR2 as SYDVKM. V lost 4 bases and J 4 bases, leaving 13 bases between the germline ends. In DNA form, the CDR3 reads TGTGCCAGCAGTTCACGGCAGGGCCCCTATGGCTACACCTTC. Encoded protein: CASSSRQGPYGYTF.

This sequence joins TRBV11-1 and TRBJ2-1; TRBD1 matches at 11 bases. J was trimmed by 10 bases and V by 5 bases; bases with no gene match: 10. This CDR3 spans 15 amino acids. Germline CDR1 is SGHAT and CDR2 is FQDESV (reference sequence). The CDR3 sequence is CASSDRDRGFGEQFF. In DNA, the CDR3 is TGTGCCAGCAGCGACCGGGACAGGGGGTTTGGGGAGCAGTTCTTC. Variable domain in full (rest from reference TRBV11-1 and TRBJ2-1): EAEVAQSPRYKITEKSQAVAFWCDPISGHATLYWYRQILGQGPELLVQFQDESVVDDSQLPKDRFSAERLKGVDSTLKIQPAELGDSAMYLCASSDRDRGFGEQFFGPGTRLTVL.

The genes are TRBV13 and TRBJ2-3; D may be TRBD1 (7 bases). The germline V and J ends were trimmed by 1 base and 8 bases, with 22 bases remaining between them. CDR3 length: 17 amino acids. Germline V gene data show CDR1 as PRHDT and CDR2 as FYEKMQ (reference sequence). This CDR3 reads CASSLAARGTVIPTQYF. For the CDR3, the DNA is TGTGCCAGCAGCTTAGCGGCACGGGGGACAGTGATACCTACGCAGTATTTT. The full variable domain, rest sourced from reference TRBV13 and TRBJ2-3, is AAGVIQSPRHLIKEKRETATLKCYPIPRHDTVYWYQQGPGQDPQFLISFYEKMQSDKGSIPDRFSAQQFSDYHSELNMSSLELGDSALYFCASSLAARGTVIPTQYFGPGTRLTVL.

The chain couples TRBV13 to TRBJ2-1; 8 bases match TRBD2. Unmatched junction bases numbered 3, after V lost 0 bases and J lost 8 bases. Germline loops: CDR1 PRHDT, CDR2 FYEKMQ (reference sequence). This CDR3 region has 14 residues. The CDR3, as DNA: TGTGCCAGCAGCTTAGGGGGACTAGTCGATGAGCAGTTCTTC. The encoded protein is CASSLGGLVDEQFF.

The chain joins TRBV6-1 to TRBJ2-7, with 8 bases fitting TRBD2. This CDR3 has 13 amino acids. V was pared by 7 bases and J by 1 base, with 3 bases of the junction left unmatched. CDR1 is MNHNS, CDR2 SASEGT, per germline. DNA of the CDR3: TGTGCCAGCATTAGCGGGGATTCCTACGAGCAGTACTTC. Translation: CASISGDSYEQYF.

The gene calls are TRBV20-1 and TRBJ1-1, with D unresolved. Germline CDR1 is DFQATT and CDR2 is SNEGSKA (reference sequence). The CDR3 has 11 amino acids. Trimming removed 7 bases at V and 2 bases at J, with 8 bases between. The DNA of the CDR3 is TGCAGTGGCGGAGGAAACACTGAAGCTTTCTTT. Translating gives CSGGGNTEAFF.

V usage is TRBV6-1 and J usage is TRBJ2-7, with 11 positions matching TRBD2. The germline CDR1 and CDR2 sequences are MNHNS and SASEGT. Trimming took 4 bases from V and 3 from J; bases not matched to a gene: 8. This CDR3 has 16 residues. CDR3 DNA: TGTGCCAGCAGTGCCGCTCTACTAGCGGGAGTCTACGAGCAGTACTTC. Amino acids: CASSAALLAGVYEQYF.

The chain employs TRBV2 and TRBJ2-7; 8 bases match TRBD2. V lost 5 bases to trimming and J lost 2 bases; unmatched junction nucleotides: 5. The CDR3 is made up of 14 amino acids. Germline V gene data show CDR1 as SNHLY and CDR2 as FYNNEI. CDR3 DNA sequence: TGTGCCAGCAGTTACCGGGAGGGCCCCTACGAGCAGTACTTC. This gives the protein CASSYREGPYEQYF.

This chain uses TRBV29-1 with TRBJ2-1; 7 nucleotides agree with TRBD2. This CDR3 spans 15 amino acids. Looked up from germline, CDR1 is SQVTM and CDR2 is ANQGSEA. With 4 bases clipped from V and 7 bases from J, the junction kept 13 bases outside the gene matches. The CDR3 DNA sequence: TGCAGCGTTGCCCCTATGGCGGGGGTACGAAATGAGCAGTTCTTC. Amino acids: CSVAPMAGVRNEQFF.

The V gene is TRBV7-8, the J gene TRBJ2-1; 13 nucleotides align to TRBD2. With 0 bases clipped from V and 4 bases from J, the junction kept 3 bases outside the gene matches. The CDR3 extends over 17 amino acids. Looked up from germline, CDR1 is SGHVS and CDR2 is FQNEAQ. Written as DNA, the CDR3 is TGTGCCAGCAGCTTAGCAGGGACTAGCGGGAATTACAATGAGCAGTTCTTC. It translates to CASSLAGTSGNYNEQFF.

The chain is built from TRBV19 and TRBJ2-7; possible D gene TRBD2, 6 bases. The CDR3 runs 14 residues. V was cut by 1 base and J by 2 bases, with 9 bases left in between. The germline CDR1 and CDR2 sequences are LNHDA and SQIVND (reference sequence). The CDR3 DNA is TGTGCCAGTAGTATAGGGGGACTGACCTACGAGCAGTACTTC. Amino acids: CASSIGGLTYEQYF.

V usage is TRBV28 and J usage is TRBJ2-1; D is uncertain. Between the trimmed V and J ends, which lost 7 bases and 6 bases, there was a span of 16 bases. Looked up from germline, CDR1 is MDHEN and CDR2 is SYDVKM. The length of the CDR3 is 14 residues. The DNA of the CDR3 is TGTGCCAGCACTCCTCGCCCGACAAGCAATGAGCAGTTCTTC. Translating gives CASTPRPTSNEQFF. Looking up the rest from reference TRBV28 and TRBJ2-1 gives the full variable domain: DVKVTQSSRYLVKRTGEKVFLECVQDMDHENMFWYRQDPGLGLRLIYFSYDVKMKEKGDIPEGYSVSREKKERFSLILESASTNQTSMYLCASTPRPTSNEQFFGPGTRLTVL.

This clone was counted a single time. The V and J genes are TRBV7-9 and TRBJ2-5, with 8 nucleotides matching TRBD2. Germline V gene lookup returns CDR1 SEHNR and CDR2 FQNEAQ (reference sequence). V shed 7 bases, J shed 5 bases, and the junction held 6 bases outside the gene matches. The CDR3 contains 13 residues. The CDR3 DNA is TGTGCCAGCAAGCGGGAGTTGGAGGAGACCCAGTACTTC. This sequence encodes CASKRELEETQYF.

This clone came up a few times. The chain uses TRBV5-1 and TRBJ2-7; D gene uncertain. This CDR3 region has 14 residues. Per the germline V gene, CDR1 is SGHRS and CDR2 is YFSETQ. The V end lost 1 base, the J end lost 6 bases, and 14 bases lay between the germline ends. CDR3: CASSLPGSRFEQYF. The CDR3 nucleotides read TGCGCCAGCAGCTTGCCCGGGTCAAGATTCGAGCAGTACTTC.

This chain joins TRBV2 and TRBJ1-3; 7 nucleotides agree with TRBD1. There are 14 residues in the CDR3. With 4 bases clipped from V and 0 bases from J, the junction kept 0 bases outside the gene matches. CDR1 and CDR2 (germline): SNHLY, FYNNEI. The CDR3 spells CASSGQGSGNTIYF. The CDR3 coding sequence is TGTGCCAGCAGTGGACAGGGCTCTGGAAACACCATATATTTT.

The DNA for the CDR3 is TGCGCCAGCAGCTTGGCTGCTAGCGGGAGGTTGGTAGAGACCCAGTACTTC. Amino acids: CASSLAASGRLVETQYF. J is TRBJ2-5 and V is TRBV5-1; the match to TRBD2 covers 11 bases. CDR3 length equals 17 residues. In germline, CDR1 is SGHRS, CDR2 YFSETQ. Trimming cost V 0 bases and J 4 bases; bases outside gene matches: 8.

The V call is TRBV2, the J call TRBJ2-7, with D possibly TRBD2 on 5 matching bases. The V gene's germline CDR1 is SNHLY and CDR2 FYNNEI. CDR3 length: 12 amino acids. With 6 bases removed from V and 5 bases from J, the gap between germline ends came to 11 bases. The CDR3 bases are TGTGCCAGCAGGAGGGAATTGAACGAGCAGTACTTC. Residues: CASRRELNEQYF.

J is TRBJ1-1 and V is TRBV9; 7 bases map to TRBD1. Per germline, CDR1 SGDLS and CDR2 YYNGEE. Trimming took 3 bases from V and 2 from J; bases not matched to a gene: 7. This CDR3 spans 15 amino acids. The CDR3 DNA follows: TGTGCCAGCAGCGACGTAGGACAGGCTAACACTGAAGCTTTCTTT. It is translated as CASSDVGQANTEAFF.

This CDR3 reads CASSLTRTGELFF. DNA of the CDR3: TGTGCCAGCAGCCTCACTAGAACCGGGGAGCTGTTTTTT. The V gene is TRBV14, the J gene TRBJ2-2, with D possibly being TRBD2 (5 bases). Germline CDR1 is SGHDN and CDR2 is FVKESK. Trimming took off 4 bases at V and 5 bases at J, with 8 bases between the two ends. The CDR3 spans 13 residues.